A single sample is the source of the 30 T cell receptor beta chains below, sequenced in a study of blood T cells in healthy people across ages. Then a second PCR, running roughly 7 to 11 cycles, was carried out with a sample-barcoded 5' primer and a J-beta primer mix. MiXCR, applied by TCRdb to the 5' RACE reads, yields one record per CDR3 protein. The sample includes 870,000 or so distinct CDR3 sequences, 25% to 35% of them seen just once. The sample taken for sequencing was blood. These receptors all come from a woman aged 80 or over in good health.

The rearrangement uses TRBV27 and TRBJ2-7, with D possibly matching TRBD1 (6 bases). The DNA matches TRBJ2-5 better at its end, which makes the J call doubtful. The CDR3 is 15 amino acids. Germline V gene sequence: CDR1 MNHEY, CDR2 SMNVEV (reference sequence). The CDR3 is CASSLSYRDRGTQYF. The CDR3 DNA is TGTGCCAGCAGTCTAAGCTACAGGGATAGGGGGACCCAGTACTTC.

This clonotype was observed a handful of times. The rearrangement joins TRBV6-2 or TRBV6-3 to TRBJ2-2, with D maybe TRBD1 (5 bases). Germline CDR1 is MNHEY and CDR2 is SVGEGT. The CDR3 covers 14 residues. The V end was cut by 3 bases, the J end by 4 bases, with 9 bases between. CDR3 DNA: TGTGCCAGCAGTTATGCCAGGGTCACCGGGGAGCTGTTTTTT. Its translation is CASSYARVTGELFF.

A remark on this clonotype: A clone one base away is much larger, so this may be a read error. The gene calls are TRBV24-1 and TRBJ2-6; TRBD1 aligns across 9 bases. The length of the CDR3 is 16 residues. Germline CDR1 KGHDR, CDR2 SFDVKD. V gave up 12 bases and J gave up 2 bases; unmatched junction bases: 10. The CDR3 DNA sequence: TGTGCCGCTAACTCCGGGACAGGGACTGGGGCCAACGTCCTGACTTTC. Protein product: CAANSGTGTGANVLTF.

Worth noting for this clonotype: A junction boundary mismatches the germline segment, possibly from a read error. The chain uses TRBV30 and TRBJ1-2; D not certain. The CDR3 spans 12 residues. From germline, CDR1 is GTSNPN and CDR2 SVGIG (reference sequence). The DNA of the CDR3 is TGTGCCGGGAGTCCTCGCCGCTATGGCTACACCTTC. Translation: CAGSPRRYGYTF.

This clonotype came up a few times. A much more abundant neighbour one base away suggests this may be a read error. This chain joins TRBV5-1 and TRBJ2-3, with D tentatively TRBD1 or TRBD2 (5 bases each). V gave up 4 bases and J gave up 5 bases, with 14 bases separating them. In germline, CDR1 is SGHRS, CDR2 YFSETQ. This CDR3 has 14 amino acids. The CDR3 reads CASSPGQLGDTQYF. The CDR3 bases are TGCGCCAGCAGCCCCGGACAACTAGGAGATACGCAGTATTTT.

This clonotype was counted many times. The gene calls are TRBV3-1 and TRBJ2-1; D unclear. Germline values: CDR1 LGHDT, CDR2 YNNKEL (reference sequence). The germline V and J ends were trimmed by 4 bases and 1 base, with 11 bases remaining between them. The CDR3 runs 15 residues. The CDR3 reads CASSPLGGSYNEQFF. Written as DNA, the CDR3 is TGTGCCAGCAGCCCCCTTGGCGGATCCTACAATGAGCAGTTCTTC.

This clonotype was counted ten times or more. The chain recombines TRBV5-1 with TRBJ2-1; D possibly matches TRBD1 or TRBD2 (5 bases each). Germline V gene lookup returns CDR1 SGHRS and CDR2 YFSETQ. V was cut by 4 bases and J by 2 bases, with 13 bases left in between. The CDR3 runs 15 residues. CDR3 coding DNA: TGCGCCAGCAGCGTCAGTGGGGGACCCTACAATGAGCAGTTCTTC. It encodes CASSVSGGPYNEQFF.

Ten or more counts support this clonotype. The chain combines TRBV6-6 with TRBJ1-6; TRBD1 matches at 7 bases. This CDR3 has 15 amino acids. Per the germline V gene, CDR1 is MNHNY and CDR2 is SVGAGI (reference sequence). V was pared by 7 bases and J by 7 bases, with 10 bases of the junction left unmatched. CDR3: CASTQGQLDNSPLHF. The DNA for the CDR3 is TGTGCCAGCACCCAGGGACAGCTAGACAATTCACCCCTCCACTTT.

Remarks on this clonotype: This may be a read error: a much more frequent sequence differs by one nucleotide. The chain joins TRBV6-1 to TRBJ2-4, with D possibly matching TRBD1 (6 bases). The end of the DNA is better explained by TRBJ2-7, so the J call may be wrong. CDR3 length: 14 amino acids. The V gene's germline CDR1 is MNHNS and CDR2 SASEGT. The CDR3 sequence: CANSARQESYEQYF. The CDR3 DNA sequence: TGTGCCAACAGTGCCAGACAGGAATCCTACGAGCAGTACTTC.

This clonotype was observed a handful of times. The V call is TRBV6-1, the J call TRBJ1-2; D call uncertain. The CDR3 extends over 13 amino acids. V was trimmed by 6 bases and J by 0 bases, leaving 8 bases between them. CDR1 is MNHNS and CDR2 is SASEGT in the germline V gene. Written as DNA, the CDR3 is TGTGCCAGCAGAGACGGGGCTAACTATGGCTACACCTTC. This gives the protein CASRDGANYGYTF.

The J gene is TRBJ1-1, the V gene TRBV20-1; 9 bases align to TRBD1. The J segment lost 6 bases and the V segment lost 5 bases, leaving 10 bases of the junction unmatched. CDR1 is DFQATT, CDR2 SNEGSKA, per germline (reference sequence). The CDR3 has 14 residues. This CDR3 is CSASRGQGRAEAFF. The CDR3 nucleotides are TGCAGTGCTTCAAGGGGACAGGGAAGAGCTGAAGCTTTCTTT.

The V call is TRBV5-1, the J call TRBJ2-1, with TRBD1 identical over 7 bases. Per the germline V gene, CDR1 is SGHRS and CDR2 is YFSETQ. Trimming took 4 bases from V and 10 from J; bases not matched to a gene: 8. The CDR3 consists of 13 residues. CDR3 residues: CASSPDRAYEQFF. In nucleotides, the CDR3 is TGCGCCAGCAGCCCTGACAGGGCCTACGAGCAGTTCTTC.

This chain joins TRBV3-1 and TRBJ1-1; no firm D call. Trimming cost V 4 bases and J 1 base, with 10 bases left between them. The germline CDR1 and CDR2 sequences are LGHDT and YNNKEL (reference sequence). The CDR3 consists of 14 residues. This CDR3 is CASSPQERNTEAFF. In DNA, the CDR3 is TGTGCCAGCAGCCCGCAGGAACGGAACACTGAAGCTTTCTTT.

V gene TRBV5-1 combines with J gene TRBJ2-5; possibly TRBD2 for D (5 bases). The V gene's germline CDR1 is SGHRS and CDR2 YFSETQ. The V end was cut by 0 bases, the J end by 5 bases, with 20 bases between. There are 17 residues in the CDR3. The CDR3 loop is CASSLGSRLFSGETQYF. As DNA, the CDR3 is TGCGCCAGCAGCTTGGGCAGTCGCCTATTCTCGGGGGAGACCCAGTACTTC.

This chain connects TRBV11-2 to TRBJ2-5; 13 bases are a match to TRBD2. With the DNA end fitting TRBJ2-1 better, the J assignment may be wrong. This CDR3 has 17 residues. The germline V gene has CDR1 SGHAT and CDR2 FQNNGV. Written as DNA, the CDR3 is TGTGCCAGCAGTCTCCTGACTAGCGGGGGGCACCAAGAGACCCAGTTCTTC. It codes for CASSLLTSGGHQETQFF.

The genes are TRBV3-1 and TRBJ1-2; unclear D gene. Germline-derived CDR1 and CDR2 are LGHDT and YNNKEL (reference sequence). The CDR3 length is 17 residues. Trimming pared 0 bases from V and 8 bases from J, leaving 22 bases between. The CDR3 nucleotides are TGTGCCAGCAGCCAAGATTTGTCGAGGGAGTCCTTTCGGGGCTACACCTTC. It translates to CASSQDLSRESFRGYTF.

This clonotype has a count of ten or more. This chain connects TRBV7-2 to TRBJ2-5, with 7 bases that match TRBD2. J lost 2 bases, V lost 3 bases, and 3 bases had no gene match. This CDR3 spans 14 amino acids. Germline V gene lookup returns CDR1 SGHTA and CDR2 FQGNSA. The CDR3 DNA follows: TGTGCCAGCAGCTTTAACGGGGGGCAAGAGACCCAGTACTTC. Amino acid sequence: CASSFNGGQETQYF.

The chain combines TRBV11-3 with TRBJ1-1; 7 bases agree with TRBD1. Trimming at V came to 5 bases and at J to 4 bases, leaving 13 bases not matched to a gene. The CDR3 covers 16 residues. Per germline, CDR1 SGHNT and CDR2 YENEEA. The CDR3 region is CASSARPDREGTEAFF. The CDR3 DNA reads TGTGCCAGCAGCGCCCGCCCCGACAGGGAGGGCACTGAAGCTTTCTTT. The full variable domain, with the rest looked up from reference TRBV11-3 and TRBJ1-1, is EAGVVQSPRYKIIEKKQPVAFWCNPISGHNTLYWYLQNLGQGPELLIRYENEEAVDDSQLPKDRFSAERLKGVDSTLKIQPAELGDSAVYLCASSARPDREGTEAFFGQGTRLTVV.

This clonotype turned up a few times. Written as DNA, the CDR3 is TGTGCCATCAGTGTTGCAGGCGGGACTGAAGCTTTCTTT. It codes for CAISVAGGTEAFF. The genes are TRBV10-3 and TRBJ1-1; unclear D gene. CDR3 length equals 13 residues. Trimming shortened V by 4 bases and J by 5 bases, and 11 bases separated the two germline ends. Germline V gene sequence: CDR1 ENHRY, CDR2 SYGVKD.

This clonotype has at least ten counts. This chain links TRBV20-1 with TRBJ1-4; no clear D gene. The V gene lost 8 bases and the J gene lost 2 bases, with 6 bases spanning the gap. This CDR3 has 11 amino acids. Per germline, CDR1 DFQATT and CDR2 SNEGSKA (reference sequence). The CDR3 is CSSYTNEKLFF. CDR3 DNA: TGCAGTTCCTATACTAATGAAAAACTGTTTTTT.

This clonotype appeared a few times. The chain employs TRBV10-3 and TRBJ1-6; tentative D call: TRBD1 (5 bases). The CDR3 sequence is 18 residues long. V was shortened by 4 bases and J by 5 bases, with 21 bases between the two germline ends. Germline CDR1 is ENHRY and CDR2 is SYGVKD. The CDR3 DNA sequence: TGTGCCATCAGTGGCTCATTAGGGGAGGGCGTTAATAATTCACCCCTCCACTTT. Its protein is CAISGSLGEGVNNSPLHF.

This clonotype was found many times. V gene TRBV28 combines with J gene TRBJ2-1; D uncertain. CDR1 MDHEN and CDR2 SYDVKM come from the germline V gene. The CDR3 loop spans 14 amino acids. Deletions cut 6 bases from V and 9 bases from J, with 18 bases between. The CDR3 region is CASSPGFAAGEQFF. CDR3 nucleotide sequence: TGTGCCAGCAGCCCCGGTTTTGCAGCAGGTGAGCAGTTCTTC.

This clonotype was counted many times. The V call is TRBV3-1, the J call TRBJ2-4; 8 bases align to TRBD1. The germline V gene has CDR1 LGHDT and CDR2 YNNKEL (reference sequence). V dropped 3 bases and J dropped 4; count of bases not matched to a gene: 5. This CDR3 spans 15 amino acids. The CDR3: CASSQPGQDKNIQYF. The CDR3 region has the DNA TGTGCCAGCAGCCAGCCGGGACAGGATAAAAACATTCAGTACTTC.

V usage is TRBV7-2 and J usage is TRBJ2-1; either TRBD1 or TRBD2 may fit D (5 bases each). Germline V gene lookup returns CDR1 SGHTA and CDR2 FQGNSA. The CDR3 extends over 16 amino acids. V was shortened by 7 bases and J by 2 bases, with 18 bases between the two germline ends. The CDR3 is CASNKNPGRTYNEQFF. CDR3 bases: TGTGCCAGCAACAAAAACCCGGGACGGACCTACAATGAGCAGTTCTTC.

This clonotype was seen repeatedly, ten times or more. The V gene is TRBV20-1, the J gene TRBJ2-7; weak D call: TRBD2 (6 bases). Between the trimmed V and J ends, which lost 5 bases and 6 bases, there was a span of 14 bases. This CDR3 comprises 12 residues. Germline CDR1 and CDR2: DFQATT and SNEGSKA (reference sequence). The CDR3 DNA follows: TGCAGTGCTGGCGGGACCGTAGGCGAGCAGTACTTC. Its protein is CSAGGTVGEQYF.

CDR3 DNA sequence: TGTGCCATCAGGGGGCAGGGAAGAGATCAGCCCCAGCATTTT. Its translation: CAIRGQGRDQPQHF. V gene TRBV10-3 combines with J gene TRBJ1-5; D is perhaps TRBD1 (5 bases). In germline, CDR1 is ENHRY, CDR2 SYGVKD. This CDR3 spans 14 amino acids. Trimming cost V 6 bases and J 5 bases, with 14 bases left between them.

This clonotype was seen once. This may be a read error: a much more frequent sequence differs by one nucleotide. The chain uses TRBV20-1 and TRBJ2-7, with 7 bases identical to TRBD2. Germline trimming cut 2 bases from V and 7 bases from J; bases unmatched to any gene: 32. The germline gives CDR1 DFQATT, CDR2 SNEGSKA (reference sequence). The CDR3 is 21 amino acids. CDR3: CSARIVGGSGLGGNSYNEQYF. The DNA of the CDR3 is TGCAGTGCTAGAATCGTTGGTGGCAGCGGGTTGGGAGGGAATTCCTACAATGAGCAGTACTTC.

The gene calls are TRBV18 and TRBJ2-1, with 10 positions matching TRBD1. CDR3 length equals 17 residues. Germline CDR1 is KGHSH and CDR2 is LQKENI. V gave up 3 bases and J gave up 5 bases; unmatched junction bases: 10. The CDR3 coding sequence is TGTGCCAGCTCACCCACGGCCGGGACAGGGGTAAACAATGAGCAGTTCTTC. Translated, it gives CASSPTAGTGVNNEQFF.

This clonotype was detected once. The V and J genes are TRBV9 and TRBJ1-1; tentatively, D is TRBD1 (6 bases). Trimming took off 4 bases at V and 1 base at J, with 20 bases between the two ends. CDR1 and CDR2 from the germline V gene are SGDLS and YYNGEE. The CDR3 runs 17 residues. CDR3: CASSPPQGIVTNTEAFF. The CDR3 DNA reads as TGTGCCAGCAGCCCGCCTCAGGGGATTGTGACGAACACTGAAGCTTTCTTT.

This clonotype was counted many times. This chain uses TRBV6-1 with TRBJ2-1; a possible D gene is TRBD1 (6 bases). Trimming left V 7 bases short and J 10 bases short, with 17 bases between. The CDR3 is 13 residues long. Germline V gene data show CDR1 as MNHNS and CDR2 as SASEGT. CDR3 coding DNA: TGTGCCAGCACCACGAGGACAGCCTTGGAGCAGTTCTTC. Protein: CASTTRTALEQFF.